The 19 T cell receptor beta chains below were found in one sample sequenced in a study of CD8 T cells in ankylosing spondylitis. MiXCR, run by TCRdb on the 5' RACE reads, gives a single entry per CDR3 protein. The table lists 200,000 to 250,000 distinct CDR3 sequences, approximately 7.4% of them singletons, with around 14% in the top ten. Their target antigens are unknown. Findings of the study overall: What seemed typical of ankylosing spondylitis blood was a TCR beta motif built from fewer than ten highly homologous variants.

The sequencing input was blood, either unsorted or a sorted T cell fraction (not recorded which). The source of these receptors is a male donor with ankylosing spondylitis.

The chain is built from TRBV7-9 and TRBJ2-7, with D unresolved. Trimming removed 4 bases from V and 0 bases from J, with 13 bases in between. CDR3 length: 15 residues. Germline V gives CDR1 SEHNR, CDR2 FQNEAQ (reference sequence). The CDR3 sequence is CASSSGPPTSYEQYF. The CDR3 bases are TGTGCCAGCAGCTCCGGACCCCCGACCTCCTACGAGCAGTACTTC. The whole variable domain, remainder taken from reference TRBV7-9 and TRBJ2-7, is DTGVSQNPRHKITKRGQNVTFRCDPISEHNRLYWYRQTLGQGPEFLTYFQNEAQLEKSRLLSDRFSAERPKGSFSTLEIQRTEQGDSAMYLCASSSGPPTSYEQYFGPGTRLTVT.

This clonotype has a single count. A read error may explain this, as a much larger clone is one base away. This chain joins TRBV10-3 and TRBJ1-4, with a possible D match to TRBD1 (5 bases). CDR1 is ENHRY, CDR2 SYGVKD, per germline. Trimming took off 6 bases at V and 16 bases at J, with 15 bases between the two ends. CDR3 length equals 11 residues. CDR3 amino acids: CAIREGAVTFF. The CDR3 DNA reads TGTGCCATCAGGGAAGGGGCTGTGACGTTTTTT.

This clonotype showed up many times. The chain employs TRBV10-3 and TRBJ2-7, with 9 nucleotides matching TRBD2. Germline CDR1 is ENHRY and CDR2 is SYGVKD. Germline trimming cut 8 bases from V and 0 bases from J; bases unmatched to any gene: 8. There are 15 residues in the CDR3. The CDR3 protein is CAIGTSLIFSYEQYF. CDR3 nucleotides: TGTGCCATCGGGACTAGCTTAATCTTCTCCTACGAGCAGTACTTC.

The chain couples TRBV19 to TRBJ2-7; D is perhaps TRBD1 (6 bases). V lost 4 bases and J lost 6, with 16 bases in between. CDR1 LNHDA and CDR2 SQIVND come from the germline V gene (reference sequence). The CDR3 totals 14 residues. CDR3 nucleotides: TGTGCCAGTAGTACAGGGGCTAAAGACTGCGAGCAGTACTTC. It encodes CASSTGAKDCEQYF.

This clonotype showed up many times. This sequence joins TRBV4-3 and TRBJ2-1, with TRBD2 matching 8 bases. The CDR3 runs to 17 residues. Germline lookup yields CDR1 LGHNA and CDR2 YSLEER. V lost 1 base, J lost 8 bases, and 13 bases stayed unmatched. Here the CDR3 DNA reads TGCGCCAGCAGCCAAGCTGTTAGCGGGGAATTATTTTATGAGCAGTTCTTC. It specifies CASSQAVSGELFYEQFF.

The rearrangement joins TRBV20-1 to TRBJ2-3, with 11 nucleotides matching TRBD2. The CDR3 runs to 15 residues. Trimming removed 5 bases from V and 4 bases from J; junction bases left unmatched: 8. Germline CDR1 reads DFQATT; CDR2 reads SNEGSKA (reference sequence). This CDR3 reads CSAWGLAEAADTQYF. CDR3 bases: TGCAGTGCTTGGGGACTAGCGGAGGCCGCAGATACGCAGTATTTT.

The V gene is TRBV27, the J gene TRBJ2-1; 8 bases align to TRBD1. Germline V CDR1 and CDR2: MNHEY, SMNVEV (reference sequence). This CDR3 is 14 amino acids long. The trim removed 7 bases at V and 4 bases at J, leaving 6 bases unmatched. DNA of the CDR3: TGTGCCAGCAAGACCGGACAGGGATACAATGAGCAGTTCTTC. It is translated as CASKTGQGYNEQFF.

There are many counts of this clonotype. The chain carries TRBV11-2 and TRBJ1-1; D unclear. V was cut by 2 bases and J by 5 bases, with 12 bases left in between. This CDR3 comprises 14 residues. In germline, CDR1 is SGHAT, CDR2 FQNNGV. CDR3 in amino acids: CASSLKGHSTEAFF. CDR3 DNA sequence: TGTGCCAGCAGCTTAAAAGGGCACTCGACTGAAGCTTTCTTT.

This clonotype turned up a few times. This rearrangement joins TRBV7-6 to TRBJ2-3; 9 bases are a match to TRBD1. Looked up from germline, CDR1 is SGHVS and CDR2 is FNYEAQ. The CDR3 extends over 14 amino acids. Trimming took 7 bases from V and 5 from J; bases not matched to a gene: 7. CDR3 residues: CASTRDRGGDTQYF. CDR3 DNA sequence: TGTGCCAGCACCCGAGACAGGGGGGGAGATACGCAGTATTTT.

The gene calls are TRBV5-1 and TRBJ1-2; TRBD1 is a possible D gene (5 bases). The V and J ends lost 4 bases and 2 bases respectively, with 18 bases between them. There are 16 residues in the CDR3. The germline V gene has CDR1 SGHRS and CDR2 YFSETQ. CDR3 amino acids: CASSPIQVQKNYGYTF. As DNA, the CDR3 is TGCGCCAGCAGCCCCATACAGGTCCAAAAGAACTATGGCTACACCTTC.

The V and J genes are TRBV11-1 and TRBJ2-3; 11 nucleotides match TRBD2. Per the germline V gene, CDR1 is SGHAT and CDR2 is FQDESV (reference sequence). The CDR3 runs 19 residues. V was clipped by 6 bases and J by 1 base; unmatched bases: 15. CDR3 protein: CASSTRDQSSGGRTDTQYF. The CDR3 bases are TGTGCCAGCAGTACACGGGATCAGTCTAGCGGGGGGCGCACAGATACGCAGTATTTT. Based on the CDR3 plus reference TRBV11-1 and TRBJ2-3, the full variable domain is EAEVAQSPRYKITEKSQAVAFWCDPISGHATLYWYRQILGQGPELLVQFQDESVVDDSQLPKDRFSAERLKGVDSTLKIQPAELGDSAMYLCASSTRDQSSGGRTDTQYFGPGTRLTVL.

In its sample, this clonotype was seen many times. This CDR3 is CASSLVAYGRYNEQFF. DNA for the CDR3: TGTGCCAGCAGCTTAGTCGCTTATGGACGGTACAATGAGCAGTTCTTC. This chain links TRBV7-6 with TRBJ2-1; no firm D call. CDR3 length: 16 amino acids. In germline, CDR1 is SGHVS, CDR2 FNYEAQ. The V and J ends lost 1 base and 4 bases respectively, with 14 bases between them.

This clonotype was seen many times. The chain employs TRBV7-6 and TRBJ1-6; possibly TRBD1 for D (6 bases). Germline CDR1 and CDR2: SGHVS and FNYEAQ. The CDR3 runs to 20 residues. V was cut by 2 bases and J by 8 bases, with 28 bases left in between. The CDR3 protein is CASSLRIQRTVFYSDSPLHF. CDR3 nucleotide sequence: TGTGCCAGCAGCTTACGTATCCAACGGACAGTATTTTATAGTGATTCACCCCTCCACTTT.

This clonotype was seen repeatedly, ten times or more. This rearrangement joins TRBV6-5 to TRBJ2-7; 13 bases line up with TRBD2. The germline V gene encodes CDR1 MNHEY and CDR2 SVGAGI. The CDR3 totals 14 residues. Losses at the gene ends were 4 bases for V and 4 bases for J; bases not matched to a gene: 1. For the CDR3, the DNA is TGTGCCAGCAGTTGGACTAGCGGGAGATACGAGCAGTACTTC. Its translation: CASSWTSGRYEQYF.

The CDR3 here is CASSQSWQNEQYF. The DNA of the CDR3 is TGTGCCAGCAGCCAATCGTGGCAGAACGAGCAGTACTTC. The rearrangement uses TRBV16 and TRBJ2-7; D ambiguous. The CDR3 spans 13 residues. V was cut by 0 bases and J by 5 bases, with 8 bases left in between. Germline V CDR1 and CDR2: KGHSY, FQNENV. The complete variable domain, with remaining parts taken from reference TRBV16 and TRBJ2-7, reads GEEVAQTPKHLVRGEGQKAKLYCAPIKGHSYVFWYQQVLKNEFKFLISFQNENVFDETGMPKERFSAKCLPNSPCSLEIQATKLEDSAVYFCASSQSWQNEQYFGPGTRLTVT.

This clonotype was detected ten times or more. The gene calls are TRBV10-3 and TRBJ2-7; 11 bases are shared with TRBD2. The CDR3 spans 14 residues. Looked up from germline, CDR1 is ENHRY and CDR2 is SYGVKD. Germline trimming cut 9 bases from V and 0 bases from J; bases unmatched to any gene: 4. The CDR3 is CAILAGVHSYEQYF. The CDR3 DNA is TGTGCCATACTAGCGGGGGTGCACTCCTACGAGCAGTACTTC.

The CDR3 coding sequence is TGTGCCAGCAGATTTACAGGGACCTATGGCTACACCTTC. This translates into CASRFTGTYGYTF. The chain joins TRBV6-2 or TRBV6-3 to TRBJ1-2, with D possibly matching TRBD1 (6 bases). V was shortened by 6 bases and J by 4 bases, with 12 bases between the two germline ends. Germline-derived CDR1 and CDR2 are MNHEY and SVGEGT. The CDR3 consists of 13 residues.

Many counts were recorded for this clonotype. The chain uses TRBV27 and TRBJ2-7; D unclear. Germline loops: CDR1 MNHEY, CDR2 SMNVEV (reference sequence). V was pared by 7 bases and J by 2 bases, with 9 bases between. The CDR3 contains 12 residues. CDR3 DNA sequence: TGTGCCAGCAAGGGCCAGCCCTACGAGCAGTACTTC. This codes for CASKGQPYEQYF.

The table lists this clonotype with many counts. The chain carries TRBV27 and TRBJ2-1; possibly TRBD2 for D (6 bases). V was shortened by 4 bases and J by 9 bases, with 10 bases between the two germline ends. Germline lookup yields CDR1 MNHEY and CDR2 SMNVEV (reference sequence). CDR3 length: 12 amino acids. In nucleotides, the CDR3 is TGTGCCAGCAGTTGGGGGAGGAGTGAGCAGTTCTTC. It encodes CASSWGRSEQFF.